Shown below are 5 T cell receptor beta chains from a single sample sequenced in a study of T-cell reconstitution after alpha-beta-depleted transplantation in children. Unique molecular identifiers were incorporated when the TCRbeta library was constructed. TCRdb reprocessed the PCR reads via MiXCR and lists one record per CDR3 protein. Among nearly 400,000 distinct CDR3 sequences listed, roughly 20% were seen once. This specimen consisted of PBMCs from the stem cell graft donor, obtained from the stem cell graft. Source of these receptors: a human donor who donated a stem cell graft to a child with acute myeloid leukemia.

In this sample, this clonotype turned up a few times. This chain links TRBV2 with TRBJ1-4, with no clear D. The V end lost 0 bases, the J end lost 12 bases, and 5 bases lay between the germline ends. Per the germline V gene, CDR1 is SNHLY and CDR2 is FYNNEI. This CDR3 has 11 amino acids. The CDR3: CASSEADELFF. The CDR3 DNA reads TGTGCCAGCAGTGAAGCGGATGAACTGTTTTTT.

V usage is TRBV12-3 or TRBV12-4 and J usage is TRBJ2-2, with D possibly matching TRBD1 (6 bases). CDR3 length equals 14 residues. The V gene lost 4 bases and the J gene lost 5 bases, with 11 bases spanning the gap. In DNA, the CDR3 is TGTGCCAGCAGTTGGACAGCCGGAACCGGGGAGCTGTTTTTT. It translates to CASSWTAGTGELFF.

This clonotype was recorded at least ten times. In nucleotides, the CDR3 is TGTGCCAGCAGCTTTGACCTTGTCAACACTGAAGCTTTCTTT. It is translated as CASSFDLVNTEAFF. V gene TRBV7-2 combines with J gene TRBJ1-1; D is unclear. Trimming cost V 3 bases and J 2 bases, with 10 bases left between them. Germline CDR1 reads SGHTA; CDR2 reads FQGNSA. There are 14 residues in the CDR3. The complete variable domain, with remaining parts taken from reference TRBV7-2 and TRBJ1-1, reads GAGVSQSPSNKVTEKGKDVELRCDPISGHTALYWYRQSLGQGLEFLIYFQGNSAPDKSGLPSDRFSAERTGGSVSTLTIQRTQQEDSAVYLCASSFDLVNTEAFFGQGTRLTVV.

There are a few counts of this clonotype. The V gene is TRBV6-1, the J gene TRBJ2-2, with D perhaps TRBD1 (5 bases). The CDR3 is made up of 15 amino acids. Looked up from germline, CDR1 is MNHNS and CDR2 is SASEGT. The V gene lost 4 bases and the J gene lost 1 base, with 10 bases spanning the gap. CDR3 nucleotide sequence: TGTGCCAGCAGTGCCAGGGCCATGAACACCGGGGAGCTGTTTTTT. Protein: CASSARAMNTGELFF.

The chain employs TRBV15 and TRBJ2-1; no firm D call. CDR3 length: 13 residues. Per germline, CDR1 LNHNV and CDR2 YYDKDF (reference sequence). V lost 5 bases, J lost 10 bases, and 15 bases lay in between. CDR3 sequence: CATSSRYIGEQFF. CDR3 bases: TGTGCCACCAGCTCACGATACATTGGGGAGCAGTTCTTC. Full variable domain (missing parts from reference TRBV15 and TRBJ2-1): DAMVIQNPRYQVTQFGKPVTLSCSQTLNHNVMYWYQQKSSQAPKLLFHYYDKDFNNEADTPDNFQSRRPNTSFCFLDIRSPGLGDTAMYLCATSSRYIGEQFFGPGTRLTVL.